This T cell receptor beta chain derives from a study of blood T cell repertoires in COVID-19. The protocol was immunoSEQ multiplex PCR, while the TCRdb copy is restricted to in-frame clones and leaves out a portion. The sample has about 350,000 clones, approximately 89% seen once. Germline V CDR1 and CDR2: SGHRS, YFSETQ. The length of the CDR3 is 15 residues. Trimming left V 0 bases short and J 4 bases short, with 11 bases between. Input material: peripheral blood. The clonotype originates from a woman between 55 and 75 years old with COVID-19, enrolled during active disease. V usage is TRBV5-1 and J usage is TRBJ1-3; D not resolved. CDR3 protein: CASSLGRGLGNTIYF. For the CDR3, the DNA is TGCGCCAGCAGCTTGGGACGTGGGCTCGGAAACACCATATATTTT.